This entry concerns a single T cell receptor beta chain. Its specificity is unknown. The table came from immunoSEQ multiplex PCR; TCRdb's copy has only in-frame clones and leaves some out. The data hold about 10,000 clones, with about 52% observed a single time. V lost 4 bases and J lost 4; bases outside the gene matches: 4. The V gene's germline CDR1 is SGHRS and CDR2 YFSETQ. The CDR3 totals 14 residues. This sample stems from a study of STAT3 mutations in large granular lymphocyte leukemia. Study-wide findings and caveats: Every T-cell large granular lymphocyte leukemia patient had at least one immunodominant TCR beta clonotype.

The source is a boy between 10 and 17 years old with T-cell large granular lymphocyte leukemia. Some clones in this sample may be carry-over from other donors' samples. Sequencing was done on a sample of peripheral blood mononuclear cells. The chain carries TRBV5-1 and TRBJ2-7; 11 bases align to TRBD1. CDR3 coding DNA: TGCGCCAGCAGCCCCGGACAGGGGGCGTACGAGCAGTACTTC. This codes for CASSPGQGAYEQYF.